One sample yielded the 16 T cell receptor beta chains listed below, sequenced in a study of T cell responses to AZD1222 COVID-19 vaccine. Method: immunoSEQ multiplex PCR; TCRdb's copy keeps in-frame clones and lacks some. Of about 92,000 clones listed, over 75% were seen once; the top ten hold roughly a tenth. This sample comprised peripheral blood, obtained on day 0 of AZD1222 vaccination. The source is an adult in good health.

The chain carries TRBV6-5 and TRBJ1-2; 9 nucleotides align to TRBD1. Germline trimming cut 8 bases from V and 5 bases from J; bases unmatched to any gene: 6. The CDR3 is made up of 13 amino acids. Germline values: CDR1 MNHEY, CDR2 SVGAGI. CDR3 loop: CASGAGQGYGYTF. The DNA of the CDR3 is TGTGCCAGCGGGGCAGGACAGGGGTATGGCTACACCTTC.

This clone was seen only once. The same CDR3 also results from other DNA sequences found in this sample. The rearrangement joins TRBV18 to TRBJ2-2; D is possibly TRBD1 or TRBD2 (5 bases each). This CDR3 has 14 residues. V was pared by 1 base and J by 4 bases, with 7 bases between. CDR1 and CDR2 (germline): KGHSH, LQKENI. In DNA, the CDR3 is TGTGCCAGCTCACCACAGGGGAGCACCGGGGAGCTGTTTTTT. It encodes CASSPQGSTGELFF.

The chain is built from TRBV29-1 and TRBJ1-1, with D hard to call. CDR1 and CDR2 (germline): SQVTM, ANQGSEA. Trimming took off 7 bases at V and 1 base at J, with 13 bases between the two ends. This CDR3 is 13 amino acids long. The CDR3 loop is CSASAIANTEAFF. CDR3 bases: TGCAGCGCTTCCGCCATCGCGAACACTGAAGCTTTCTTT.

This clone appeared a single time. The DNA of the CDR3 is TGTGCCAGCAGTCCCAGCGGGAGGGGCTACGAGCAGTACTTC. It codes for CASSPSGRGYEQYF. V and J are TRBV6-6 and TRBJ2-7, with TRBD2 matching over 10 bases. Trimming took 5 bases from V and 3 from J; bases not matched to a gene: 4. This CDR3 region has 14 residues. Looked up from germline, CDR1 is MNHNY and CDR2 is SVGAGI (reference sequence).

This clone was seen a single time. The genes are TRBV28 and TRBJ2-1, with D possibly being TRBD2 (5 bases). V was shortened by 5 bases and J by 5 bases, with 16 bases between the two germline ends. Germline assignment: CDR1 MDHEN and CDR2 SYDVKM. The CDR3 has 15 amino acids. The CDR3 sequence: CASSRREQTDNEQFF. The DNA for the CDR3 is TGTGCCAGCAGTCGCCGGGAACAAACTGACAATGAGCAGTTCTTC. Together with reference TRBV28 and TRBJ2-1, the CDR3 gives the full variable domain: DVKVTQSSRYLVKRTGEKVFLECVQDMDHENMFWYRQDPGLGLRLIYFSYDVKMKEKGDIPEGYSVSREKKERFSLILESASTNQTSMYLCASSRREQTDNEQFFGPGTRLTVL.

The chain is built from TRBV7-2 and TRBJ2-3; 9 bases map to TRBD2. The CDR3 has 17 residues. Germline loops: CDR1 SGHTA, CDR2 FQGNSA. V was pared by 4 bases and J by 5 bases, with 13 bases of the junction left unmatched. The CDR3, as DNA: TGTGCCAGCAGCTCCCGGGGCGGGAGGGCCATGGTAGATACGCAGTATTTT. Translated, it gives CASSSRGGRAMVDTQYF.

V gene TRBV7-9 combines with J gene TRBJ1-3; no firm D call. Trimming cost V 6 bases and J 8 bases, with 14 bases left between them. The CDR3 contains 13 residues. The germline V gene encodes CDR1 SEHNR and CDR2 FQNEAQ (reference sequence). CDR3 sequence reads: CASSLRLADTIYF. DNA of the CDR3: TGTGCCAGCAGTCTTCGGTTGGCGGACACCATATATTTT.

CDR3 DNA sequence: TGTGCCAGCAAACTGACAGGGACTAATTCCGGGGAGCTGTTTTTT. This encodes CASKLTGTNSGELFF. The chain joins TRBV7-9 to TRBJ2-2, with D possibly called TRBD1 or TRBD2 (7 bases each). The ends were cut back, 7 bases at V and 6 bases at J, with 18 bases in the middle. The CDR3 length is 15 residues. The germline V gene has CDR1 SEHNR and CDR2 FQNEAQ (reference sequence).

The chain has TRBV10-3 and TRBJ2-7; D may be TRBD1 or TRBD2 (5 bases each). This CDR3 has 14 residues. Germline lookup yields CDR1 ENHRY and CDR2 SYGVKD. With 11 bases removed from V and 0 bases from J, the gap between germline ends came to 17 bases. As DNA, the CDR3 is TGTGCCGCAAGAGGGGACGGCCACTCCTACGAGCAGTACTTC. It yields the protein CAARGDGHSYEQYF.

The genes are TRBV12-3 or TRBV12-4 and TRBJ1-2; D uncertain. The CDR3 covers 13 residues. V shed 0 bases and J shed 5 bases, with 7 bases lying between them. CDR3 in amino acids: CASSLASLYGYTF. As DNA, the CDR3 is TGTGCCAGCAGTTTAGCATCCCTATATGGCTACACCTTC.

This sequence joins TRBV5-1 and TRBJ2-2, with TRBD1 matching over 9 bases. With V trimmed by 3 bases and J by 5 bases, 5 bases remained unmatched. Germline V gene lookup returns CDR1 SGHRS and CDR2 YFSETQ. The CDR3 runs 15 residues. This CDR3 reads CASSSDRGGTGELFF. CDR3 DNA sequence: TGCGCCAGCAGCTCGGACAGGGGTGGAACCGGGGAGCTGTTTTTT.

The rearrangement uses TRBV5-4 and TRBJ2-1; D may be TRBD1 (5 bases). Looked up from germline, CDR1 is SGHNT and CDR2 is YYREEE (reference sequence). The CDR3 runs 13 residues. Trimming stripped 1 base from V and 12 bases from J, with 14 bases between. The DNA for the CDR3 is TGTGCCAGCAGCTTGAACGCGGCAGGGCCGCAGTTCTTC. Translation: CASSLNAAGPQFF.

Here the CDR3 DNA reads TGTGCCAGCAGTCCCTCGGCGCAACGAGGGAATCAGCCCCAGCATTTT. Its translation is CASSPSAQRGNQPQHF. The V gene is TRBV2, the J gene TRBJ1-5; D remains ambiguous. The CDR3 totals 16 residues. CDR1 is SNHLY, CDR2 FYNNEI, per germline. Trimming removed 5 bases from V and 4 bases from J, with 18 bases in between.

Only one count was recorded for this clone. This rearrangement joins TRBV20-1 to TRBJ1-4; D remains unclear. Germline CDR1 and CDR2: DFQATT and SNEGSKA (reference sequence). CDR3 length: 11 amino acids. Between the trimmed V and J ends, which lost 5 bases and 8 bases, there was a span of 9 bases. CDR3 sequence reads: CSALSAEKLFF. The DNA of the CDR3 is TGCAGTGCTCTCTCGGCAGAAAAACTGTTTTTT.

The CDR3 sequence: CASSRQLLTYGYTF. CDR3 sequence (DNA): TGTGCCAGCAGTCGACAGCTCCTTACCTATGGCTACACCTTC. V gene TRBV28 combines with J gene TRBJ1-2; weak D call: TRBD1 (5 bases). Germline V gene data show CDR1 as MDHEN and CDR2 as SYDVKM. The CDR3 spans 14 residues. Trimming cost V 5 bases and J 4 bases, with 14 bases left between them.

The V call is TRBV12-3 or TRBV12-4, the J call TRBJ2-2; no reliable D call. CDR3 size: 13 residues. Trimming shortened V by 7 bases and J by 7 bases, and 13 bases separated the two germline ends. CDR3 DNA: TGTGCCAGCAAAGGAGAAGTAGTCGGGGAGCTGTTTTTT. Protein product: CASKGEVVGELFF.